Following are 28 T cell receptor beta chains from one sample sequenced in a study of blood T cell repertoires in COVID-19. The assay was immunoSEQ multiplex PCR, and TCRdb's table has in-frame clones only and misses some. The sample includes some 180,000 clones, 81% of them seen just once. Sequencing was performed on peripheral blood. Receptor source: a woman in her 40s with COVID-19, enrolled during active disease.

The chain links TRBV14 to TRBJ2-7, with 9 bases fitting TRBD2. This CDR3 spans 15 amino acids. J was trimmed by 5 bases and V by 4 bases; bases with no gene match: 9. The germline gives CDR1 SGHDN, CDR2 FVKESK. CDR3 bases: TGTGCCAGCAGCCTGATCACTAGCGGGTTGCACGAGCAGTACTTC. This gives the protein CASSLITSGLHEQYF.

The chain joins TRBV10-3 to TRBJ2-5, with D unclear. Germline CDR1 ENHRY, CDR2 SYGVKD. V lost 5 bases and J lost 2, with 6 bases in between. This CDR3 has 12 amino acids. CDR3 DNA: TGTGCCATCAGTCCGACTCAAGAGACCCAGTACTTC. Its translation is CAISPTQETQYF.

The chain recombines TRBV18 with TRBJ2-3, with TRBD2 matching 7 bases. Germline V lookup: CDR1 KGHSH, CDR2 LQKENI. The CDR3 consists of 13 residues. The junction had 1 base not matched to a gene; V was cut back by 3 bases and J by 4 bases. CDR3 region: CASSPAGADTQYF. CDR3 bases: TGTGCCAGCTCACCGGCGGGAGCAGATACGCAGTATTTT. Supplemented by reference TRBV18 and TRBJ2-3, the full variable domain reads NAGVMQNPRHLVRRRGQEARLRCSPMKGHSHVYWYRQLPEEGLKFMVYLQKENIIDESGMPKERFSAEFPKEGPSILRIQQVVRGDSAAYFCASSPAGADTQYFGPGTRLTVL.

The J gene is TRBJ2-2, the V gene TRBV27; 10 bases are shared with TRBD1. The length of the CDR3 is 16 residues. V was clipped by 5 bases and J by 3 bases; unmatched bases: 6. Germline loops: CDR1 MNHEY, CDR2 SMNVEV (reference sequence). The CDR3 nucleotides are TGTGCCAGCAGTCCCCGACAGGGGGCGCACACCGGGGAGCTGTTTTTT. Translation: CASSPRQGAHTGELFF.

The chain carries TRBV5-6 and TRBJ2-5, with 10 positions matching TRBD1. Germline V gives CDR1 SGHDT, CDR2 YYEEEE. This CDR3 is 14 amino acids long. After removal of 0 bases from V and 6 bases from J, the junction contained 2 bases not matched to a gene. CDR3 sequence reads: CASSLGQGAKTQYF. The CDR3 DNA sequence: TGTGCCAGCAGCTTGGGACAGGGGGCAAAGACCCAGTACTTC.

This clone was observed many times. V gene TRBV7-9 combines with J gene TRBJ2-3; 11 bases align to TRBD2. The CDR3 contains 15 residues. Germline V gives CDR1 SEHNR, CDR2 FQNEAQ (reference sequence). Trimming at V came to 4 bases and at J to 2 bases, leaving 2 bases not matched to a gene. CDR3 nucleotides: TGTGCCAGCAGCTCGACTAGCGGGAACACAGATACGCAGTATTTT. As protein: CASSSTSGNTDTQYF.

This clone was found once. The chain joins TRBV18 to TRBJ1-5, with 10 nucleotides matching TRBD1. The ends lost 3 bases at V and 7 bases at J; junction bases unmatched: 3. CDR3 size: 14 residues. Germline CDR1 is KGHSH and CDR2 is LQKENI. CDR3 sequence (DNA): TGTGCCAGCTCACCCGGGACAGGGGTCCAGCCCCAGCATTTT. Translation: CASSPGTGVQPQHF.

J is TRBJ2-5 and V is TRBV7-9; 7 bases fit TRBD1. Germline V gene data show CDR1 as SEHNR and CDR2 as FQNEAQ (reference sequence). The J segment lost 5 bases and the V segment lost 1 base, leaving 7 bases of the junction unmatched. The CDR3 is 15 residues long. The CDR3 loop is CASSLGKQGLETQYF. The CDR3 coding sequence is TGTGCCAGCAGCTTAGGGAAACAGGGGTTGGAGACCCAGTACTTC. The variable domain in full, with the rest retrieved from reference TRBV7-9 and TRBJ2-5, is DTGVSQNPRHKITKRGQNVTFRCDPISEHNRLYWYRQTLGQGPEFLTYFQNEAQLEKSRLLSDRFSAERPKGSFSTLEIQRTEQGDSAMYLCASSLGKQGLETQYFGPGTRLLVL.

CDR3 in amino acids: CASGKDRGDPDTQYF. CDR3 nucleotide sequence: TGTGCCAGCGGGAAGGACAGGGGGGACCCAGATACGCAGTATTTT. The chain combines TRBV2 with TRBJ2-3, with TRBD1 identical over 10 bases. The germline CDR1 and CDR2 sequences are SNHLY and FYNNEI. This CDR3 has 15 amino acids. With V trimmed by 8 bases and J by 4 bases, 9 bases remained unmatched.

The DNA of the CDR3 is TGTGCCAGTAGTTGGGGACTAGGCAATGAGCAGTTCTTC. As protein: CASSWGLGNEQFF. The rearrangement uses TRBV19 and TRBJ2-1, with TRBD2 matching 8 bases. The V gene's germline CDR1 is LNHDA and CDR2 SQIVND (reference sequence). Trimming removed 5 bases from V and 6 bases from J; junction bases left unmatched: 3. CDR3 length equals 13 residues.

This rearrangement joins TRBV7-9 to TRBJ2-7; D remains ambiguous. V gave up 1 base and J gave up 0 bases, with 4 bases separating them. Germline loops: CDR1 SEHNR, CDR2 FQNEAQ (reference sequence). The CDR3 has 13 residues. The CDR3 region has the DNA TGTGCCAGCAGCTTAGGGCACTCCTACGAGCAGTACTTC. Its translation: CASSLGHSYEQYF.

CDR3 sequence: CATAGRDRGNNEQFF. CDR3 DNA: TGTGCCACCGCCGGGCGAGACAGGGGTAACAATGAGCAGTTCTTC. The V and J genes are TRBV24-1 and TRBJ2-1, with 8 bases that match TRBD1. V shed 9 bases and J 5 bases; nucleotides not matched to a gene: 11. The germline CDR1 and CDR2 sequences are KGHDR and SFDVKD. There are 15 residues in the CDR3.

V and J are TRBV3-1 (or the pseudogene TRBV3-2) and TRBJ2-2; D is unresolved. Between the trimmed V and J ends, which lost 1 base and 4 bases, there was a span of 4 bases. The germline V gene encodes CDR1 LGHDT and CDR2 YNNKEL (reference sequence). The CDR3 runs 13 residues. The CDR3 spells CASSQGLTGELFF. The CDR3 coding sequence is TGTGCCAGCAGCCAAGGGCTCACCGGGGAGCTGTTTTTT.

The chain links TRBV27 to TRBJ2-7; 7 nucleotides agree with TRBD2. The CDR3 loop spans 14 amino acids. Looked up from germline, CDR1 is MNHEY and CDR2 is SMNVEV (reference sequence). Losses at the gene ends were 6 bases for V and 9 bases for J; bases not matched to a gene: 14. The CDR3: CASRSTTRREGQYF. CDR3 sequence (DNA): TGTGCCAGCAGGTCGACTACAAGAAGGGAGGGGCAGTACTTC.

This chain links TRBV6-5 with TRBJ1-1, with TRBD1 identical over 7 bases. The CDR3 extends over 12 amino acids. Germline-derived CDR1 and CDR2 are MNHEY and SVGAGI. The V and J ends lost 6 bases and 10 bases, in that order; junction bases with no gene match: 8. The CDR3 spells CASSYPWDRAFF. The CDR3 bases are TGTGCCAGCAGCTATCCCTGGGACAGAGCTTTCTTT.

V gene TRBV6-1 combines with J gene TRBJ2-1, with a tentative D call TRBD2 (7 bases). Germline V gene data show CDR1 as MNHNS and CDR2 as SASEGT. This CDR3 contains 14 residues. The V end lost 3 bases, the J end lost 15 bases, and 21 bases lay between the germline ends. This CDR3 reads CASSDLGGGTYTFF. The CDR3, as DNA: TGTGCCAGCAGTGACCTGGGAGGGGGGACCTATACGTTCTTC.

J is TRBJ2-3 and V is TRBV5-6, with a tentative D call TRBD2 (6 bases). The V and J ends lost 4 bases and 7 bases respectively, with 7 bases between them. Germline V gene data show CDR1 as SGHDT and CDR2 as YYEEEE. The CDR3 extends over 11 amino acids. CDR3: CASSLAHTQYF. In nucleotides, the CDR3 is TGTGCCAGCAGCCTAGCGCATACGCAGTATTTT.

The chain joins TRBV18 to TRBJ2-1, with TRBD2 matching 8 bases. The CDR3 is 17 amino acids. The ends lost 1 base at V and 2 bases at J; junction bases unmatched: 7. Germline CDR1 KGHSH, CDR2 LQKENI. The CDR3 loop is CASSPLPTGGAYNEQFF. CDR3 bases: TGTGCCAGCTCACCACTGCCTACGGGGGGGGCCTACAATGAGCAGTTCTTC.

This sequence joins TRBV5-4 and TRBJ1-2; TRBD1 might be the D (6 bases). Trimming cost V 3 bases and J 0 bases, with 9 bases left between them. The CDR3 has 14 amino acids. Germline assignment: CDR1 SGHNT and CDR2 YYREEE (reference sequence). The CDR3 region is CASSSGQTNYGYTF. In nucleotides, the CDR3 is TGTGCCAGCAGCTCTGGACAGACTAACTATGGCTACACCTTC.

The genes are TRBV27 and TRBJ1-1, with 7 bases matching TRBD1. V dropped 2 bases and J dropped 4; count of bases not matched to a gene: 7. The CDR3 length is 15 residues. Germline loops: CDR1 MNHEY, CDR2 SMNVEV (reference sequence). DNA of the CDR3: TGTGCCAGCAGTTTAGGCTCAGGGGGATTCACTGAAGCTTTCTTT. This encodes CASSLGSGGFTEAFF.

This chain links TRBV11-2 with TRBJ2-5; 10 nucleotides align to TRBD1. After removal of 7 bases from V and 5 bases from J, the junction contained 10 bases not matched to a gene. The CDR3 extends over 15 amino acids. The germline V gene encodes CDR1 SGHAT and CDR2 FQNNGV. The CDR3 nucleotides read TGTGCCAGCAACCCCAGGACAGGGGGGCTGGAGACCCAGTACTTC. This gives the protein CASNPRTGGLETQYF. Drawing the rest from reference TRBV11-2 and TRBJ2-5, the complete variable domain is EAGVAQSPRYKIIEKRQSVAFWCNPISGHATLYWYQQILGQGPKLLIQFQNNGVVDDSQLPKDRFSAERLKGVDSTLKIQPAKLEDSAVYLCASNPRTGGLETQYFGPGTRLLVL.

This chain uses TRBV5-1 with TRBJ2-7; TRBD2 matches at 11 bases. V gave up 2 bases and J gave up 2 bases; unmatched junction bases: 9. In germline, CDR1 is SGHRS, CDR2 YFSETQ. This CDR3 spans 17 amino acids. CDR3 nucleotide sequence: TGCGCCAGCAGCTTAGATGGGACTAGCGGACCAGCCTACGAGCAGTACTTC. This codes for CASSLDGTSGPAYEQYF.

The chain has TRBV5-4 and TRBJ1-1; the match to TRBD1 covers 8 bases. The J segment lost 4 bases and the V segment lost 4 bases, leaving 6 bases of the junction unmatched. Germline CDR1 SGHNT, CDR2 YYREEE (reference sequence). The CDR3 sequence is 14 residues long. CDR3 in amino acids: CASSPRGPSTEAFF. CDR3 in DNA: TGTGCCAGCAGCCCCAGGGGGCCAAGCACTGAAGCTTTCTTT.

This clone was counted only a few times. The chain carries TRBV6-5 and TRBJ1-1; no firm D call. The germline V gene encodes CDR1 MNHEY and CDR2 SVGAGI. The CDR3 sequence is 13 residues long. V was clipped by 6 bases and J by 2 bases, with 10 bases between them. CDR3 protein: CASRQQDNTEAFF. The CDR3, as DNA: TGTGCCAGCAGGCAGCAGGATAACACTGAAGCTTTCTTT.

J is TRBJ1-1 and V is TRBV5-1, with 9 bases matching TRBD1. Germline V lookup: CDR1 SGHRS, CDR2 YFSETQ. CDR3 length: 14 residues. The J segment lost 4 bases and the V segment lost 3 bases, leaving 4 bases of the junction unmatched. CDR3 bases: TGCGCCAGCAGCTGGACGACAGGGGGCACTGAAGCTTTCTTT. This gives the protein CASSWTTGGTEAFF.

The chain uses TRBV28 and TRBJ1-2, with D possibly matching TRBD1 (6 bases). Germline loops: CDR1 MDHEN, CDR2 SYDVKM. This CDR3 is built from 15 residues. Trimming pared 7 bases from V and 2 bases from J, leaving 17 bases between. Here the CDR3 reads CASNLAGAVNYGYTF. The CDR3 region has the DNA TGTGCCAGCAACCTGGCAGGGGCAGTAAACTATGGCTACACCTTC.

This clone was observed a few times. This chain joins TRBV3-1 (or the pseudogene TRBV3-2) and TRBJ1-6; D is perhaps TRBD1 (6 bases). The V gene lost 2 bases and the J gene lost 10 bases, with 12 bases spanning the gap. The CDR3 length is 14 residues. The germline V gene encodes CDR1 LGHDT and CDR2 YNNKEL (reference sequence). DNA for the CDR3: TGTGCCAGCAGCCAAAGCACAGGGAGCTCACCCCTCCACTTT. It yields the protein CASSQSTGSSPLHF.

This clone was recorded at least ten times. The chain couples TRBV6-6 to TRBJ1-2; D gene unclear. Trimming shortened V by 6 bases and J by 0 bases, and 5 bases separated the two germline ends. Germline V gene data show CDR1 as MNHNY and CDR2 as SVGAGI (reference sequence). The CDR3 extends over 12 amino acids. In DNA, the CDR3 is TGTGCCAGCAGGAGAACTAACTATGGCTACACCTTC. Its protein product is CASRRTNYGYTF.